These T cell receptor beta chains were read from a single sample in a study of control samples from healthy donors and cancer patients. Clones were sequenced by immunoSEQ multiplex PCR, and TCRdb holds only the in-frame ones, with some missing. Of about 160,000 clones in the sample, approximately 90% are singletons; the top ten hold 12%. Material: blood. The receptors were gathered from a man aged 30-40 years in good health. Each CDR3 is given with its conserved first and last residue. The order of the fields is D gene, clone size, J gene, CDR3 length, V gene, CDR3 DNA, CDR3 protein. The D gene is left open where the match is weak. Size values are once, few and many counts, or a class for expanded clones, and some rows have none.

d_call: TRBD1
clone_size: -
j_call: TRBJ1-5
cdr3_length: 15
v_call: TRBV12-5
cdr3_nt: TGTGCTAGTAGTCCGGGACAGGGGATGGATCAGCCCCAGCATTTT
cdr3_aa: CASSPGQGMDQPQHF

d_call: -
clone_size: -
j_call: TRBJ1-5
cdr3_length: 15
v_call: TRBV2
cdr3_nt: TGTGCCAGCAGTGACTGGACAGTAGGGAATCAGCCCCAGCATTTT
cdr3_aa: CASSDWTVGNQPQHF

d_call: TRBD1
clone_size: few
j_call: TRBJ1-5
cdr3_length: 14
v_call: TRBV6-1
cdr3_nt: TGTGCCAGCCAGCAGGGGGTACCCAATCAGCCCCAGCATTTT
cdr3_aa: CASQQGVPNQPQHF

d_call: -
clone_size: -
j_call: TRBJ1-5
cdr3_length: 15
v_call: TRBV29-1
cdr3_nt: TGCAGCGTTACCCGGGGACCGGGGTACAATCAGCCCCAGCATTTT
cdr3_aa: CSVTRGPGYNQPQHF

d_call: -
clone_size: -
j_call: TRBJ2-5
cdr3_length: 15
v_call: TRBV6-5
cdr3_nt: TGTGCCAGCAGTCCGGCAAGGGCTTTTAGAGAGACCCAGTACTTC
cdr3_aa: CASSPARAFRETQYF

d_call: -
clone_size: -
j_call: TRBJ1-5
cdr3_length: 12
v_call: TRBV2
cdr3_nt: TGTGCCAGCAGGACCGCTAATCAGCCCCAGCATTTT
cdr3_aa: CASRTANQPQHF

d_call: TRBD1
clone_size: -
j_call: TRBJ1-2
cdr3_length: 14
v_call: TRBV28
cdr3_nt: TGTGCCAGCAGTTTCATACAGGGGATTAGTGGCTACACCTTC
cdr3_aa: CASSFIQGISGYTF

d_call: -
clone_size: -
j_call: TRBJ1-2
cdr3_length: 14
v_call: TRBV7-9
cdr3_nt: TGTGCCAGCAGCGACGATGGCAGAAACTATGGCTACACCTTC
cdr3_aa: CASSDDGRNYGYTF

d_call: TRBD1
clone_size: -
j_call: TRBJ1-1
cdr3_length: 13
v_call: TRBV10-3
cdr3_nt: TGTGCCATCAGTCCAGGGGGCGACACTGAAGCTTTCTTT
cdr3_aa: CAISPGGDTEAFF

d_call: -
clone_size: -
j_call: TRBJ1-1
cdr3_length: 11
v_call: TRBV19
cdr3_nt: TGTGCCAGTAGTATCGGGACTGAAGCTTTCTTT
cdr3_aa: CASSIGTEAFF

d_call: -
clone_size: -
j_call: TRBJ2-7
cdr3_length: 13
v_call: TRBV7-2
cdr3_nt: TGTGCCAGCAGCTTGACCCAATTCTACGAGCAGTACTTC
cdr3_aa: CASSLTQFYEQYF

d_call: -
clone_size: -
j_call: TRBJ2-2
cdr3_length: 14
v_call: TRBV14
cdr3_nt: TGTGCCAGCAGCCATAAGGGCGGCACCGGGGAGCTGTTTTTT
cdr3_aa: CASSHKGGTGELFF

d_call: TRBD1
clone_size: -
j_call: TRBJ1-5
cdr3_length: 14
v_call: TRBV7-9
cdr3_nt: TGTGCCAGCAGTAATACAGGGGGCAATCAGCCCCAGCATTTT
cdr3_aa: CASSNTGGNQPQHF

d_call: TRBD1
clone_size: -
j_call: TRBJ2-7
cdr3_length: 15
v_call: TRBV7-9
cdr3_nt: TGTGCCAGCAGCTTAAACAGGGGGCTTTACTACGAGCAGTACTTC
cdr3_aa: CASSLNRGLYYEQYF

d_call: TRBD2
clone_size: -
j_call: TRBJ2-2
cdr3_length: 14
v_call: TRBV5-1
cdr3_nt: TGCGCCAGCAGCCGGGCGGGGGATCCCGGGGAGCTGTTTTTT
cdr3_aa: CASSRAGDPGELFF

d_call: TRBD1
clone_size: -
j_call: TRBJ1-5
cdr3_length: 14
v_call: TRBV3-1/TRBV3-2
cdr3_nt: TGTGCCAGCAGCACACAGGGGAGCAATCAGCCCCAGCATTTT
cdr3_aa: CASSTQGSNQPQHF

d_call: -
clone_size: -
j_call: TRBJ2-3
cdr3_length: 20
v_call: TRBV21-1
cdr3_nt: TGTGCCAGCAGCAAAATCTGCTTTGGGCTAGCGGGGGCCTGCACAGATACGCAGTATTTT
cdr3_aa: CASSKICFGLAGACTDTQYF

d_call: -
clone_size: -
j_call: TRBJ2-7
cdr3_length: 13
v_call: TRBV20-1
cdr3_nt: TGCAGTGCTAGTTACGGCCCCTCGGGAGAGCAGTACTTC
cdr3_aa: CSASYGPSGEQYF

d_call: -
clone_size: -
j_call: TRBJ2-5
cdr3_length: 16
v_call: TRBV5-1
cdr3_nt: TGCGCCAGCAGCTTGGATGGGTCCCACGGAGGGGAGACCCAGTACTTC
cdr3_aa: CASSLDGSHGGETQYF

d_call: TRBD1
clone_size: -
j_call: TRBJ1-5
cdr3_length: 15
v_call: TRBV2
cdr3_nt: TGTGCCAGCTCCCCGGAGGGGGCTACCCGCCAGCCCCAGCATTTT
cdr3_aa: CASSPEGATRQPQHF

d_call: -
clone_size: -
j_call: TRBJ1-1
cdr3_length: 16
v_call: TRBV19
cdr3_nt: TGTGCCAGTAGTTCCATTAGGGACTCTGGGGGAGCTGAAGCTTTCTTT
cdr3_aa: CASSSIRDSGGAEAFF

d_call: -
clone_size: -
j_call: TRBJ2-7
cdr3_length: 13
v_call: TRBV19
cdr3_nt: TGTGCCAGTAGCGTTGCGTTACACTACGAGCAGTACTTC
cdr3_aa: CASSVALHYEQYF

d_call: -
clone_size: -
j_call: TRBJ1-5
cdr3_length: 13
v_call: TRBV6-5
cdr3_nt: TGTGCCAGCAGTACCTGGAGCGATCAGCCCCAGCATTTT
cdr3_aa: CASSTWSDQPQHF

d_call: -
clone_size: -
j_call: TRBJ1-2
cdr3_length: 12
v_call: TRBV6-5
cdr3_nt: TGTGCCAGCAGTTACTCGAATAACGGCTACACCTTC
cdr3_aa: CASSYSNNGYTF

d_call: TRBD2
clone_size: -
j_call: TRBJ2-3
cdr3_length: 16
v_call: TRBV5-4
cdr3_nt: TGTGCCAGCAGCTTCAGACTAGCGGGGTGGACAGATACGCAGTATTTT
cdr3_aa: CASSFRLAGWTDTQYF

d_call: -
clone_size: -
j_call: TRBJ1-1
cdr3_length: 13
v_call: TRBV9
cdr3_nt: TGTGCCAGCAGCGAATCGTTTAACACTGAAGCTTTCTTT
cdr3_aa: CASSESFNTEAFF

d_call: TRBD1
clone_size: -
j_call: TRBJ2-1
cdr3_length: 15
v_call: TRBV9
cdr3_nt: TGTGCCAGCAGCGTAGTAGGGGGCGAAGGCGATGAGCAGTTCTTC
cdr3_aa: CASSVVGGEGDEQFF

d_call: -
clone_size: -
j_call: TRBJ2-3
cdr3_length: 15
v_call: TRBV6-5
cdr3_nt: TGTGCCAGCAGCGACGGGACTCAAAGGTCAGATACGCAGTATTTT
cdr3_aa: CASSDGTQRSDTQYF

d_call: -
clone_size: -
j_call: TRBJ2-2
cdr3_length: 15
v_call: TRBV24-1
cdr3_nt: TGTGCCACCAGTGCCAACTTGAGGGACACCGGGGAGCTGTTTTTT
cdr3_aa: CATSANLRDTGELFF